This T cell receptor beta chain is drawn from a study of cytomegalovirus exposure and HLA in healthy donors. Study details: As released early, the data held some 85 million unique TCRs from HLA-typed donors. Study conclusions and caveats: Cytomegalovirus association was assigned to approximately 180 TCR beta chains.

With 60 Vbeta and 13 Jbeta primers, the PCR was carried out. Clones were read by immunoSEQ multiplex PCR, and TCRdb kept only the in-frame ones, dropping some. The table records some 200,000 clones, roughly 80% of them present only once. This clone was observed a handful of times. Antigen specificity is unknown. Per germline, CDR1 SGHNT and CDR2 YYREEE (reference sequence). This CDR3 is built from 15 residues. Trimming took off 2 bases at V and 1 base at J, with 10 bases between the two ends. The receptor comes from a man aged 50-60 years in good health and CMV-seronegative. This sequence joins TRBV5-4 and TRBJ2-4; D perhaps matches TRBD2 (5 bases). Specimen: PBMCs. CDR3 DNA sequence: TGTGCCAGCAGCTTCGAGGGATTGGCCAAAAACATTCAGTACTTC. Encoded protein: CASSFEGLAKNIQYF.